One and the same sample provided the 25 T cell receptor beta chains below, sequenced in a study of blood T cell repertoires in COVID-19. Produced via immunoSEQ multiplex PCR; TCRdb's table is partial and in-frame only. Among around 160,000 clones listed, roughly 80% were seen once. Sequenced sample: PBMCs or T cells enriched from blood (not recorded which). The receptors derive from a man aged 50-59 years who had recovered from COVID-19.

The chain employs TRBV25-1 and TRBJ2-1, with 15 bases aligning to TRBD2. The junction had 12 bases not matched to a gene; V was cut back by 6 bases and J by 15 bases. Germline-derived CDR1 and CDR2 are MGHDK and SYGVNS. The CDR3 is 15 amino acids. The CDR3 sequence is CASRGPGLAGGPGFF. Written as DNA, the CDR3 is TGTGCCAGCAGGGGGCCGGGACTAGCGGGAGGCCCGGGGTTCTTC.

This clone was picked up one time. V gene TRBV15 combines with J gene TRBJ2-7; TRBD2 aligns across 12 bases. J lost 5 bases, V lost 1 base, and 9 bases had no gene match. Germline-derived CDR1 and CDR2 are LNHNV and YYDKDF (reference sequence). The CDR3 totals 17 residues. The CDR3 DNA sequence: TGTGCCACCAGCAGAGGACTAGCGGGAGAAATTTTCGACGAGCAGTACTTC. Protein sequence: CATSRGLAGEIFDEQYF. Full variable domain (outside the CDR3, taken from reference TRBV15 and TRBJ2-7): DAMVIQNPRYQVTQFGKPVTLSCSQTLNHNVMYWYQQKSSQAPKLLFHYYDKDFNNEADTPDNFQSRRPNTSFCFLDIRSPGLGDTAMYLCATSRGLAGEIFDEQYFGPGTRLTVT.

The chain joins TRBV7-6 to TRBJ2-3; TRBD2 aligns across 12 bases. V was pared by 5 bases and J by 6 bases, with 9 bases of the junction left unmatched. This CDR3 has 16 amino acids. Looked up from germline, CDR1 is SGHVS and CDR2 is FNYEAQ. The CDR3 nucleotides are TGTGCCAGCAGCCCTAGACTAGCGGGAGACGAGGATACGCAGTATTTT. It encodes CASSPRLAGDEDTQYF.

V is TRBV6-5 and J is TRBJ2-7; perhaps TRBD1 as D (5 bases). Trimming took 7 bases from V and 3 from J, leaving 13 bases between them. The CDR3 totals 13 residues. Germline V gives CDR1 MNHEY, CDR2 SVGAGI. For the CDR3, the DNA is TGTGCCAGCACCAGGACACTCGGCTACGAGCAGTACTTC. Amino acid sequence: CASTRTLGYEQYF.

DNA for the CDR3: TGCGCCAGCAGCCAGAGGGGACTCAACGCCCTTGGTGAAAAACTGTTTTTT. Residues: CASSQRGLNALGEKLFF. The J gene is TRBJ1-4, the V gene TRBV4-1; D may be TRBD1 (5 bases). The CDR3 is 17 amino acids. Germline CDR1 MGHRA, CDR2 YSYEKL. Trimming took 3 bases from V and 7 from J, leaving 21 bases between them.

The chain combines TRBV3-1 (or the pseudogene TRBV3-2) with TRBJ1-6; D possibly corresponds to TRBD1 (5 bases). Germline-derived CDR1 and CDR2 are LGHDT and YNNKEL (reference sequence). The CDR3 contains 14 residues. Trimming pared 4 bases from V and 9 bases from J, leaving 13 bases between. The chain's CDR3 is CASSRVGEGSPLHF. The CDR3, as DNA: TGTGCCAGCAGCCGGGTGGGGGAGGGTTCACCCCTCCACTTT.

The chain uses TRBV24-1 and TRBJ1-4, with TRBD1 matching 10 bases. The CDR3 runs to 15 residues. V gave up 4 bases and J gave up 5 bases; unmatched junction bases: 3. Germline CDR1 reads KGHDR; CDR2 reads SFDVKD. CDR3 nucleotide sequence: TGTGCCACCAGTGACAGGACAGGGGGGAATGAAAAACTGTTTTTT. It yields the protein CATSDRTGGNEKLFF.

This chain connects TRBV5-1 to TRBJ2-5; a possible D gene is TRBD2 (6 bases). CDR1 and CDR2 (germline): SGHRS, YFSETQ. This CDR3 region has 15 residues. V lost 0 bases and J lost 5, with 14 bases in between. CDR3 in DNA: TGCGCCAGCAGCTTGGGGTCGGGAGTAGTGGAGACCCAGTACTTC. As protein: CASSLGSGVVETQYF.

The chain combines TRBV28 with TRBJ1-4; 8 bases agree with TRBD1. CDR3 length: 14 amino acids. The germline V gene has CDR1 MDHEN and CDR2 SYDVKM. The junction had 5 bases not matched to a gene; V was cut back by 6 bases and J by 5 bases. CDR3 loop: CASSSTGVNEKLFF. CDR3 DNA: TGTGCCAGCAGCTCGACAGGGGTGAATGAAAAACTGTTTTTT.

The chain employs TRBV3-1 (or the pseudogene TRBV3-2) and TRBJ2-1; weak D call: TRBD1 (6 bases). The V and J ends lost 1 base and 6 bases respectively, with 10 bases between them. The CDR3 loop spans 14 amino acids. Germline V gene sequence: CDR1 LGHDT, CDR2 YNNKEL (reference sequence). In DNA, the CDR3 is TGTGCCAGCAGCCAAGTTCCAGGGGCCAATGAGCAGTTCTTC. This sequence encodes CASSQVPGANEQFF.

The V call is TRBV6-5, the J call TRBJ2-1; 8 bases agree with TRBD2. Unmatched junction bases numbered 8, after V lost 6 bases and J lost 7 bases. The CDR3 is 14 amino acids. Germline V gene lookup returns CDR1 MNHEY and CDR2 SVGAGI. The DNA for the CDR3 is TGTGCCAGCAGCGGGACTAGGGCCCTAAATGAGCAGTTCTTC. Its translation is CASSGTRALNEQFF.

This rearrangement joins TRBV11-3 to TRBJ1-1; D unresolved. The CDR3 spans 12 residues. CDR1 is SGHNT and CDR2 is YENEEA in the germline V gene. V gave up 4 bases and J gave up 3 bases, with 6 bases separating them. The CDR3 region is CASSSRDTEAFF. As DNA, the CDR3 is TGTGCCAGCAGCTCCCGGGACACTGAAGCTTTCTTT.

V usage is TRBV11-3 and J usage is TRBJ2-3; 8 nucleotides line up with TRBD2. This CDR3 is built from 15 residues. Germline loops: CDR1 SGHNT, CDR2 YENEEA. V gave up 1 base and J gave up 5 bases; unmatched junction bases: 5. As DNA, the CDR3 is TGTGCCAGCAGCTTAGGCGGGAGGCGGGGAGATACGCAGTATTTT. Translating it yields CASSLGGRRGDTQYF.

This clone was counted once. This chain connects TRBV6-5 to TRBJ1-2; D might be TRBD1 (5 bases). The CDR3 contains 13 residues. Trimming took off 8 bases at V and 6 bases at J, with 16 bases between the two ends. Germline assignment: CDR1 MNHEY and CDR2 SVGAGI. In DNA, the CDR3 is TGTGCCAGCGCCGCATTTACAGGAAATGGCTACACCTTC. Translation: CASAAFTGNGYTF.

This chain uses TRBV4-2 with TRBJ1-2; possible D gene TRBD1, 6 bases. V gave up 1 base and J gave up 3 bases, with 12 bases separating them. This CDR3 is built from 15 residues. CDR1 LGHNA and CDR2 YNFKEQ come from the germline V gene. Here the CDR3 reads CASSQVTGRDYGYTF. The CDR3 DNA reads as TGTGCCAGCAGCCAAGTCACAGGGCGGGACTATGGCTACACCTTC.

The chain combines TRBV29-1 with TRBJ2-5, with D tentatively TRBD2 (6 bases). The CDR3 loop spans 14 amino acids. Deletions cut 3 bases from V and 5 bases from J, with 16 bases between. Germline-derived CDR1 and CDR2 are SQVTM and ANQGSEA. CDR3 nucleotides: TGCAGCGTTGAGACTAGAACGGCCGGGGAGACCCAGTACTTC. Amino acids: CSVETRTAGETQYF.

V is TRBV9 and J is TRBJ2-3; no reliable D call. V gave up 3 bases and J gave up 4 bases, with 9 bases separating them. Germline V gene data show CDR1 as SGDLS and CDR2 as YYNGEE. The CDR3 totals 13 residues. DNA for the CDR3: TGTGCCAGCAGCGCCTTCAGCGCAGATACGCAGTATTTT. It encodes CASSAFSADTQYF.

This clone was recorded only once. The V and J genes are TRBV5-1 and TRBJ1-5; 8 nucleotides align to TRBD1. J was trimmed by 5 bases and V by 3 bases; bases with no gene match: 1. Germline CDR1 reads SGHRS; CDR2 reads YFSETQ. The CDR3 has 13 amino acids. The CDR3 loop reads CASSWGQDQPQHF. CDR3 nucleotides: TGCGCCAGCAGCTGGGGACAGGATCAGCCCCAGCATTTT.

This chain uses TRBV12-3 or TRBV12-4 with TRBJ1-1, with TRBD1 identical over 7 bases. Trimming took 5 bases from V and 5 from J; bases not matched to a gene: 5. The CDR3 runs 13 residues. The CDR3 loop is CASSVDRETEAFF. CDR3 nucleotides: TGTGCCAGCAGTGTCGACAGGGAAACTGAAGCTTTCTTT.

The chain links TRBV28 to TRBJ2-7; 10 bases are a match to TRBD1. The junction had 7 bases not matched to a gene; V was cut back by 6 bases and J by 5 bases. Germline CDR1 reads MDHEN; CDR2 reads SYDVKM. This CDR3 has 14 amino acids. This CDR3 reads CASSPPGQGNEQYF. CDR3 DNA: TGTGCCAGCAGCCCTCCGGGACAGGGGAACGAGCAGTACTTC.

The chain combines TRBV19 with TRBJ1-1, with 8 bases matching TRBD1. Germline V lookup: CDR1 LNHDA, CDR2 SQIVND (reference sequence). The CDR3 is made up of 13 amino acids. Trimming took 7 bases from V and 4 from J; bases not matched to a gene: 5. Here the CDR3 DNA reads TGTGCCAGTACACCCACAGGGGGCACTGAAGCTTTCTTT. Its protein product is CASTPTGGTEAFF.

The V and J genes are TRBV30 and TRBJ1-1; 10 positions agree with TRBD1. The CDR3 is 15 amino acids. Germline assignment: CDR1 GTSNPN and CDR2 SVGIG (reference sequence). The junction had 11 bases not matched to a gene; V was cut back by 5 bases and J by 5 bases. The CDR3 DNA is TGTGCCTGGGACGGGGGGGGACAGGGGAAGACTGAAGCTTTCTTT. This encodes CAWDGGGQGKTEAFF.

This chain links TRBV5-1 with TRBJ2-1; the match to TRBD2 covers 7 bases. After removal of 4 bases from V and 7 bases from J, the junction contained 2 bases not matched to a gene. The germline CDR1 and CDR2 sequences are SGHRS and YFSETQ. The CDR3 consists of 12 residues. CDR3 region: CASSDGGNEQFF. Written as DNA, the CDR3 is TGCGCCAGCAGCGACGGGGGGAATGAGCAGTTCTTC.

The gene calls are TRBV19 and TRBJ2-1; a possible D gene is TRBD1 (6 bases). The CDR3 has 13 residues. Germline V gives CDR1 LNHDA, CDR2 SQIVND (reference sequence). V lost 5 bases, J lost 9 bases, and 14 bases lay in between. The CDR3 is CASSQTQGGEQFF. DNA of the CDR3: TGTGCCAGTAGTCAAACACAGGGTGGTGAGCAGTTCTTC.

The V gene is TRBV7-2, the J gene TRBJ2-5, with D tentatively TRBD1 (5 bases). The CDR3 has 17 residues. Trimming pared 1 base from V and 2 bases from J, leaving 17 bases between. CDR1 is SGHTA, CDR2 FQGNSA, per germline. The CDR3 sequence is CASSLGRVQGLQETQYF. For the CDR3, the DNA is TGTGCCAGCAGCTTAGGTAGGGTGCAGGGCCTTCAAGAGACCCAGTACTTC.